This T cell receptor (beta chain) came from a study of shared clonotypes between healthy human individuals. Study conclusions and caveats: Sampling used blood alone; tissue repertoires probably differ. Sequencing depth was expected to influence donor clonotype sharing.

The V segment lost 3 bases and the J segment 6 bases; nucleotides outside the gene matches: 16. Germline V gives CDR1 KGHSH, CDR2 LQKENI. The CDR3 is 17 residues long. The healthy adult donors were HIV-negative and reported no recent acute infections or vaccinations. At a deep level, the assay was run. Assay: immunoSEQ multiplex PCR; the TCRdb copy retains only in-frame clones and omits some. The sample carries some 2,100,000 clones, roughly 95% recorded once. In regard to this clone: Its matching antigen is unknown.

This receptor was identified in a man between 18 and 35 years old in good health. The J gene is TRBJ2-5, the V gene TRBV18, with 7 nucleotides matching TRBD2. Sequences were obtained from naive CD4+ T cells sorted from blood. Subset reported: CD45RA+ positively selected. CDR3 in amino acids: CASSPRVWGGDSKTQYF. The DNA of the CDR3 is TGTGCCAGCTCACCCAGGGTGTGGGGGGGAGACTCAAAGACCCAGTACTTC.